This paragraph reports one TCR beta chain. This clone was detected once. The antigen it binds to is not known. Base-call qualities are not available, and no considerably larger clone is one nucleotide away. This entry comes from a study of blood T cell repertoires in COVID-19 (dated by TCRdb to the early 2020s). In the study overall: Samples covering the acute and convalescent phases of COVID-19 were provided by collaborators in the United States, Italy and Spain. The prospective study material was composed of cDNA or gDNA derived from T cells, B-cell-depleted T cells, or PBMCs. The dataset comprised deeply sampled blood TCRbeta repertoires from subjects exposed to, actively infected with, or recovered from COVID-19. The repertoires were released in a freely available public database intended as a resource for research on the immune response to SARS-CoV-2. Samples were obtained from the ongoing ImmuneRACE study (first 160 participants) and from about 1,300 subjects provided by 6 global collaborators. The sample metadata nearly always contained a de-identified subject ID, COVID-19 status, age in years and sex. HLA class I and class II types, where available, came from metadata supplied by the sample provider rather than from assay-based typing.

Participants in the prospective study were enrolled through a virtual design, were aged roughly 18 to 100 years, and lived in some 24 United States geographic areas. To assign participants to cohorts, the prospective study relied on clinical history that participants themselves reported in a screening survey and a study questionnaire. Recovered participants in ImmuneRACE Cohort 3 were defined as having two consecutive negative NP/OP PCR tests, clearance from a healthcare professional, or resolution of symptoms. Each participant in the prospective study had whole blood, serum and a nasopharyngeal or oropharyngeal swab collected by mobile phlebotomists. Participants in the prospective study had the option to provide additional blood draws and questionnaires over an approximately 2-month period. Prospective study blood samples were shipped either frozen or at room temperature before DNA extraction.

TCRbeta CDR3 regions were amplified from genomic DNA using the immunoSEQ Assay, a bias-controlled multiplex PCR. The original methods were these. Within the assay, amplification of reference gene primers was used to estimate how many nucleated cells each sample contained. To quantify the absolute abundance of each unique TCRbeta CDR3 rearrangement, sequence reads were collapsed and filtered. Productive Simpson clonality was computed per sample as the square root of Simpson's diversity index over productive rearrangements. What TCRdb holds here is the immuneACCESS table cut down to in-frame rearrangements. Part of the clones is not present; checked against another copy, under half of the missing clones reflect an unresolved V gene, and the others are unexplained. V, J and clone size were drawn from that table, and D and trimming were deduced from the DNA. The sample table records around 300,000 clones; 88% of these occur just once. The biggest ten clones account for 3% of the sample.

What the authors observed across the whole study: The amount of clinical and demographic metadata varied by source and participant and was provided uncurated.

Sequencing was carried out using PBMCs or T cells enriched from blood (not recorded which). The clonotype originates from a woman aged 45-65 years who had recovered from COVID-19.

The bases read TGTGCCAGCAGTTTATCGTCGTTGGGGACAGCCTGGGGCTACACCTTC. Its amino acids are CASSLSSLGTAWGYTF. The sequence is built from TRBV27 and TRBJ1-2; 7 bases in the junction line up with TRBD1. CDR1 and CDR2, looked up from the germline V gene (reference sequence), are MNHEY and SMNVEV. The germline V and J ends show losses of 0 bases and 8 bases respectively, and no gene match explains 12 bases of the junction. The CDR3 goes from the cysteine to the phenylalanine over 16 residues. Here the CDR3 DNA is all that survives: 48 bases in frame from base 1.